The present T cell receptor beta chain was sequenced within a study of shared clonotypes between healthy human individuals. Produced via immunoSEQ multiplex PCR; TCRdb's table is partial and in-frame only. This table has some 660,000 clones, around 73% appearing once. This clone was observed a handful of times. CDR3 length: 15 amino acids. Germline lookup yields CDR1 SGHRS and CDR2 YFSETQ. J was trimmed by 3 bases and V by 4 bases; bases with no gene match: 7. The clonotype was recovered from a woman in her twenties or thirties in good health. The material sequenced was memory CD4+ T cells sorted from blood. Specified subset: CD45RA-negative fraction. The chain couples TRBV5-1 to TRBJ1-5, with 7 bases fitting TRBD1. The CDR3 loop reads CASSPTGEPNQPQHF. CDR3 bases: TGCGCCAGCAGCCCTACAGGGGAGCCCAATCAGCCCCAGCATTTT.